The clone carrying this TCR beta chain was recorded at least ten times. Antigen specificity is unknown. An end of the junction differs from the germline gene, which may be a read error. Newly diagnosed, the hyperthyroidism patients had under 2 months' duration and were aged 18 to 65. Other autoimmune diseases, uncontrolled infections, pregnancy or lactation led to the exclusion of patients. The source of the sample is a study of Graves' ophthalmopathy and Graves' hyperthyroidism. RNA served as the template for amplifying TCR beta CDR3 regions. Amplification began with first-round RT-PCR using HTBI primers, then second-round multiplex PCR was performed. TCRdb re-called the multiplex PCR reads with MiXCR, one entry per CDR3 protein. Here the sample spans fewer than 650,000 distinct CDR3 sequences, 22% being singletons. General study points: The model's prediction of ophthalmopathy progression had approximately 71% sensitivity and approximately 77% specificity.

Germline V gene lookup returns CDR1 DFQATT and CDR2 SNEGSKA (reference sequence). The CDR3 is 15 amino acids. What was sequenced was peripheral blood. The sequence came from a woman aged 18-35 years with stable Graves' hyperthyroidism. Some clones in this sample may be carry-over from other donors' samples. The chain is built from TRBV20-1 and TRBJ1-1; D is possibly TRBD1 (5 bases). CDR3: CSARDSRGVNTEAFF. In nucleotides, the CDR3 is TGCAGTGCTAGAGATAGTCGGGGGGTGAATACTGAAGCTTTCTTT.